These 6 T cell receptor beta chains originate from one sample sequenced in a study of cytomegalovirus exposure and HLA in healthy donors. PCR amplification relied on 60 Vbeta primers (plus 13 Jbeta primers). The assay was immunoSEQ multiplex PCR, and TCRdb's table has in-frame clones only and misses some. The profile shows fewer than 200,000 clones, around three quarters of them singletons. The sequencing input was PBMCs. Every receptor here comes from a boy under 18 in good health and CMV-seronegative.

This chain joins TRBV9 and TRBJ1-1, with D perhaps TRBD1 (5 bases). CDR1 SGDLS and CDR2 YYNGEE come from the germline V gene. This CDR3 is built from 15 residues. V dropped 0 bases and J dropped 5 bases, with 14 bases sitting between them. Here the CDR3 reads CASSVDGWGETEAFF. The DNA of the CDR3 is TGTGCCAGCAGCGTAGACGGCTGGGGGGAAACTGAAGCTTTCTTT. Based on the CDR3 plus reference TRBV9 and TRBJ1-1, the full variable domain is DSGVTQTPKHLITATGQRVTLRCSPRSGDLSVYWYQQSLDQGLQFLIQYYNGEERAKGNILERFSAQQFPDLHSELNLSSLELGDSALYFCASSVDGWGETEAFFGQGTRLTVV.

The CDR3 is CASSLGPGSGEKLFF. The CDR3 coding sequence is TGTGCCAGCAGCTTAGGTCCGGGCAGCGGAGAAAAACTGTTTTTT. The chain carries TRBV7-9 and TRBJ1-4; no reliable D call. Per the germline V gene, CDR1 is SEHNR and CDR2 is FQNEAQ (reference sequence). This CDR3 region has 15 residues. Between the trimmed V and J ends, which lost 1 base and 8 bases, there was a span of 14 bases.

V usage is TRBV6-5 and J usage is TRBJ1-2; D is unclear. CDR1 and CDR2 from the germline V gene are MNHEY and SVGAGI. Trimming took off 0 bases at V and 1 base at J, with 9 bases between the two ends. The CDR3 is 15 amino acids. This CDR3 is CASSYSWEDNYGYTF. The CDR3 DNA sequence: TGTGCCAGCAGTTACTCATGGGAGGATAACTATGGCTACACCTTC.

This clone was recorded only once. V usage is TRBV4-1 and J usage is TRBJ2-6; a weak D match, TRBD2 (6 bases). The CDR3 covers 16 residues. The germline V and J ends were trimmed by 3 bases and 1 base, with 10 bases remaining between them. CDR1 is MGHRA, CDR2 YSYEKL, per germline. CDR3 sequence reads: CASSQSEGSGANVLTF. The CDR3 nucleotides read TGCGCCAGCAGCCAGTCGGAGGGATCTGGGGCCAACGTCCTGACTTTC.

This clone was detected only once. The rearrangement uses TRBV7-9 and TRBJ2-5, with 8 bases that match TRBD1. Trimming took 5 bases from V and 1 from J; bases not matched to a gene: 3. The CDR3 is 14 residues long. CDR1 is SEHNR, CDR2 FQNEAQ, per germline (reference sequence). This chain's CDR3 is CASSPQGAQETQYF. For the CDR3, the DNA is TGTGCCAGCAGCCCCCAGGGGGCCCAAGAGACCCAGTACTTC.

The V gene is TRBV6-5, the J gene TRBJ1-2; tentatively, D is TRBD1 (5 bases). The germline V and J ends were trimmed by 7 bases and 7 bases, with 16 bases remaining between them. Germline CDR1 reads MNHEY; CDR2 reads SVGAGI. CDR3 size: 13 residues. CDR3 residues: CASTATVSSGYTF. The CDR3 nucleotides are TGTGCCAGCACCGCGACAGTGTCTTCTGGCTACACCTTC.